The source of this T cell receptor (beta chain) is a study of blood T cells in healthy people across ages (dated by TCRdb to between 2015 and 2016). With regard to the full study: In model experiments, template switching captured roughly one uniquely barcoded TCR beta cDNA molecule for every two T cells. Using the same blood draw, the study looked at two additional independent replicas of 1 million unique cDNA reads for two donors, one aged 18 to 30 and the other aged 80 or older. To avoid experimental bias, donors of different ages were spread randomly across the sequencing lanes. The donors were divided into four age groups: young (average approximately 17 years), middle-aged (almost 40), aged (approximately 59) and long-lived (approximately 74). To track age-related changes in TCR beta repertoire diversity, the study relied on deep sequencing normalized with unique cDNA molecular identifiers. Broader findings and caveats from the paper: Total diversity estimates from one million sequenced T cells were considered lower bounds and underestimates. The percentage of naive T cells measured by flow cytometry correlated strongly with observed TCR beta diversity. Compared with the aged group, the long-lived group had more naive CD4+ T cells, fewer expanded clones and increased TCR diversity, a pattern suggesting age selection. The CMV infection status of donors was not known, potentially confounding age-related changes in expanded clonotypes. Since profiling was done on bulk unsorted PBMCs, naive and antigen-experienced compartments could not be conclusively compared. As age increased, observed TCR beta diversity per million T cells dropped in a roughly linear way, and a significant reduction was already evident by age around 41.

The 35 to 40 donors, aged roughly 6 to 100 years, were systemically healthy Caucasian individuals from Russia. Each donor gave ten milliliters of peripheral blood, drawn into EDTA-treated Vacutainer tubes. PBMCs were isolated by Ficoll-Paque density-gradient centrifugation, with at least 7 million obtained per sample. Trizol reagent was used to extract total RNA from PBMCs, with at least 6 micrograms per sample. For every donor, an aliquot of PBMCs went through flow cytometry to measure the percentages of naive CD45RAhigh/CD27high T cells. The method behind the library was 5' RACE. This sample was sequenced with an Illumina HiSeq 2500. A second PCR of roughly 7 to 12 cycles was run with a J-beta primer mix and a sample-barcoded 5' primer. A template-switch 5' adaptor carrying 12 random nucleotides introduced a unique molecular identifier onto each TCR beta cDNA molecule. At least 2.5 million CDR3-containing paired-end reads were obtained from each sample. All of the RNA was converted into first-strand cDNA using the Mint cDNA synthesis kit, with a TRBC-specific oligonucleotide serving as the primer. Following uracil-DNA glycosylase treatment, a first 18-cycle PCR with universal primers M1SS and BC2_uni_R was performed on all cDNA. On the authors' methods: For normalization, 1 million high-quality reads were randomly selected from each sample, with every read carrying a distinct molecular identifier. Reads sharing molecular identifiers were discarded rather than binned into consensus sequences. CDR3 identification, clonotype clustering and error correction used MiTCR with a Q25 quality threshold and the strictest error-elimination algorithm. A nonparametric unseen species model with Euler transformation was used to estimate a lower bound on total TCR beta diversity. TCRdb redid the processing of the public reads, applying fastp at Q25 and MiXCR, and retained in-frame beta chains. Each entry is one CDR3 protein sequence, shown with its most common DNA and genes. It is TCRdb's table, rather than the study itself, that gives the V and J calls and clone size. The sample table records around 670,000 distinct CDR3 sequences; 25% to 30% of these occur just once. Jointly, the top ten make up 15% to 18% of the sample.

Remarks on this clonotype: This receptor's antigen is unknown. Base-call qualities are not available, and no considerably larger clone is one nucleotide away.

Sequencing was carried out using blood. The sequence derives from a woman older than 75 in good health.

The CDR3 protein: CASSRDGKTYEQYF. Here is the DNA: TGTGCCAGCAGCCGGGACGGGAAGACCTACGAGCAGTACTTC. The rearrangement joined TRBV6-1 to TRBJ2-7; the D region is possibly TRBD1 or TRBD2, each matching across 5 bases. CDR1 and CDR2 were assigned from the germline V gene as MNHNS and SASEGT. V loses 6 bases of germline sequence and J loses 2 bases, and the interval between the two ends is 14 bases. The CDR3 spans 14 residues, from the cysteine through the phenylalanine. Kept here is only the CDR3 DNA, which spans 42 bases and is read in frame from base 1.